A selection of T cell receptor beta chains follows, all from one sample in a study of graft-versus-host responses after intestinal transplantation. Method: immunoSEQ multiplex PCR; TCRdb's copy keeps in-frame clones and lacks some. The data hold tens of thousands of clones, with roughly 90% observed a single time. No antigens are known for them. The sample in question was unstimulated CD8+ T cells sorted from spleen or lymph node cells, obtained before intestinal transplant. Receptors originate from a human donor who received an intestinal transplant. Each CDR3 is given with its conserved first and last residue. A D gene is named only where the DNA matches it firmly. Clone size is given for some rows only: seen once, a few or many times, or a class if the clone is expanded.

-,TRBJ2-7,TRBV7-8,-,TGTGCCAGCAGCACCAGCTCCTACGAGCAGTACTTC,CASSTSSYEQYF
-,TRBJ1-2,TRBV4-1,-,TGCGCCAGCAGCCAGGATACGCTTTTCGACATCTATGGCTACACCTTC,CASSQDTLFDIYGYTF
-,TRBJ2-2,TRBV9,-,TGTGCCAGCAGCGGAGACAGCGGGGAGCTGTTTTTT,CASSGDSGELFF
-,TRBJ2-2,TRBV25-1,-,TGTGCCAGCGGATGGAGGTTCACCGGGGAGCTGTTTTTT,CASGWRFTGELFF
-,TRBJ1-2,TRBV27,-,TGTGCCAGCAGTTTTGGAGCTAACTATGGCTACACCTTC,CASSFGANYGYTF
-,TRBJ1-6,TRBV9,-,TGTGCCAGCAGCGTAGGGCAGGGCCGCTATAATTCACCCCTCCACTTT,CASSVGQGRYNSPLHF
-,TRBJ2-7,TRBV7-9,TRBD1,TGTGCCAGCAGCTTTACAGGGGCCTCCTACGAGCAGTACTTC,CASSFTGASYEQYF
-,TRBJ2-7,TRBV7-9,-,TGTGCCAGCAGCCCCCGGTCCTACGAGCAGTACTTC,CASSPRSYEQYF
-,TRBJ2-1,TRBV5-1,-,TGCGCCAGCAGCTTGCGGGGCGGGGAGCGGTACAATGAGCAGTTCTTC,CASSLRGGERYNEQFF
few,TRBJ1-1,TRBV7-9,-,TGTGCCAGCAGCTTAGGGAGCACTGAAGCTTTCTTT,CASSLGSTEAFF